The sequence of this T cell receptor beta chain was determined in a study of blood T cells in healthy people across ages. Study results and limitations: Since the PBMCs were unsorted, naive and antigen-experienced cells could not be conclusively compared.

This clonotype turned up a few times. Its antigen is not known. Alongside a J-beta primer mix, a sample-barcoded 5' primer served in a second PCR lasting roughly 6 to 11 cycles. From the 5' RACE reads, TCRdb called clonotypes with MiXCR, one entry per CDR3 protein. Seen here are some 1.5 million distinct CDR3 sequences, over 25% observed once, and the top ten hold 7.7%. Unmatched junction bases numbered 8, after V lost 6 bases and J lost 4 bases. The CDR3 is 15 amino acids. Germline-derived CDR1 and CDR2 are MDHEN and SYDVKM. The study recruited healthy Caucasian donors from Russia who were aged roughly 6 to 90. Per sample, extraction of total RNA gave at least 6 micrograms in every case.

The sequence came from a woman aged 30 to 39 in good health. Sequenced: blood. V is TRBV28 and J is TRBJ2-1; 8 nucleotides line up with TRBD2. The CDR3 reads CASSLTGTRYNEQFF. CDR3 DNA sequence: TGTGCCAGCAGCCTGACCGGGACTAGATACAATGAGCAGTTCTTC.